This T cell receptor (beta chain) was recovered during a study of blood T cell repertoires in COVID-19. Study-level background: Samples representing acute and convalescent COVID-19 were sourced from the United States, Italy and Spain. In each case, the material was cDNA or gDNA derived from T cells, B-cell-depleted T cells, or PBMCs.

The V end was cut by 11 bases, the J end by 12 bases, with 17 bases between. This CDR3 spans 10 amino acids. Germline loops: CDR1 MGHDK, CDR2 SYGVNS. In the authors' methods: Reference gene primer amplification yielded estimated nucleated cell counts. Measured with immunoSEQ multiplex PCR; TCRdb has only the in-frame clones, and not every one. V and J calls and clone size are those listed in that table; D and trimming were worked out from the DNA. This sample carries 25,000 to 30,000 clones, about nine tenths of them seen once, and the ten largest clones take roughly 7.2%. The clonotype originates from a human donor in a cohort sampled during active COVID-19. V gene TRBV25-1 combines with J gene TRBJ2-7, with D perhaps TRBD2 (5 bases). The sample comprised peripheral blood. The CDR3 region is CAGPLEGPYF. CDR3 in DNA: TGTGCCGGACCTCTTGAGGGTCCGTACTTC.